Listed below are T cell receptor beta chains from one sample, sequenced in a study of post-analysis software for immune sequencing data. Using its own MiXCR run on the PCR reads, TCRdb lists one record per CDR3 protein. The table includes about half a million distinct CDR3 sequences, about a third detected once. Sequenced: blood. The receptors derive from a girl between 2 and 17 years old with multiple sclerosis. CDR3s include the opening cysteine and the closing phenylalanine or tryptophan. The D gene is left open where the match is weak. Rows may omit the clone size; those that give it use once, few, many or a size class.

>.|TRBV5-1|few|TRBJ2-5
CASSSLPQETQYF
TGCGCCAGCAGCTCTCTTCCCCAAGAGACCCAGTACTTC
>TRBD2|TRBV7-9|.|TRBJ2-1
CASSLSVRTSGVGEQFF
TGTGCCAGCAGCTTAAGTGTCCGGACTAGCGGGGTCGGTGAGCAGTTCTTC
>.|TRBV9|few|TRBJ2-3
CASSVALPGGTDTQYF
TGTGCCAGCAGCGTAGCTCTCCCAGGGGGCACAGATACGCAGTATTTT
>TRBD1|TRBV7-9|.|TRBJ2-1
CASWGLGTGGGNEQFF
TGTGCCAGCTGGGGCCTCGGGACAGGGGGTGGAAATGAGCAGTTCTTC
>.|TRBV7-9|.|TRBJ2-3
CASLPGGAGPLKTDTQYF
TGTGCCAGCCTCCCGGGCGGGGCCGGGCCCCTAAAGACAGATACGCAGTATTTT
>TRBD1|TRBV6-5|.|TRBJ2-7
CASSSRGQGKYEQCF
TGTGCCAGCAGCTCTCGTGGACAGGGGAAGTACGAGCAGTGCTTC
>TRBD1|TRBV29-1|few|TRBJ1-1
CSVWGQGGTEAFF
TGCAGCGTTTGGGGACAGGGGGGTACTGAAGCTTTCTTT
>.|TRBV15|.|TRBJ2-7
CATSRNRGPSSYEQYF
TGTGCCACCAGCAGGAACCGGGGCCCAAGCTCCTACGAGCAGTACTTC
>TRBD1|TRBV6-5|few|TRBJ2-7
CASSYSTGTVNSYEQYF
TGTGCCAGCAGTTACTCGACCGGGACAGTCAACTCCTACGAGCAGTACTTC
>.|TRBV7-9|.|TRBJ2-7
CASSLDAGSSYEQYF
TGTGCCAGCAGCTTAGATGCAGGGAGCTCCTACGAGCAGTACTTC
>TRBD1|TRBV20-1|many|TRBJ2-7
CSAVGTGTLYEQYF
TGCAGTGCGGTCGGGACAGGGACTCTCTACGAGCAGTACTTC
>TRBD1|TRBV7-9|.|TRBJ1-6
CASSLISGGESPLHF
TGTGCCAGCAGCTTAATATCAGGGGGCGAGTCACCCCTCCACTTT
>.|TRBV7-9|few|TRBJ1-2
CASRRTGTFYGYTF
TGTGCCAGCAGACGAACCGGGACATTCTATGGCTACACCTTC
>.|TRBV12-3/TRBV12-4|few|TRBJ2-5
CASSLRNFQETQYF
TGTGCCAGCAGCCTAAGAAACTTCCAAGAGACCCAGTACTTC
>TRBD1|TRBV24-1|.|TRBJ1-1
CATSGYTGGVSEAFF
TGTGCCACCAGTGGTTACACAGGGGGCGTGAGTGAAGCTTTCTTT
>.|TRBV5-1|.|TRBJ1-4
CASSLRQSSDEKLFF
TGCGCCAGCAGCTTGCGGCAGTCCTCTGATGAAAAACTGTTTTTT
>TRBD1|TRBV6-5|.|TRBJ1-4
CASSYDRGFGEKLFF
TGTGCCAGCAGTTACGACAGGGGTTTCGGCGAAAAACTGTTTTTT
>TRBD2|TRBV6-1|.|TRBJ2-1
CASRPRLAGTSSYNEQFF
TGTGCCAGCAGACCCAGACTAGCGGGGACGAGCTCCTACAATGAGCAGTTCTTC
>.|TRBV25-1|.|TRBJ1-2
CASSLSSYGYTF
TGTGCCAGCAGTTTAAGCTCCTATGGCTACACCTTC
>.|TRBV20-1|few|TRBJ1-4
CSATGGGVEKLFF
TGCAGTGCGACGGGGGGGGGAGTTGAAAAACTGTTTTTT
>.|TRBV6-5|few|TRBJ1-2
CASSPLALNFYGYTF
TGTGCCAGCAGTCCCCTGGCACTTAACTTCTATGGCTACACCTTC
>.|TRBV6-6|.|TRBJ1-1
CASSYSGGHTEAFF
TGTGCCAGCAGTTACTCGGGAGGACACACTGAAGCTTTCTTT
>TRBD1|TRBV20-1|.|TRBJ1-5
CSARDLGRGLSQPQHF
TGCAGTGCTAGAGATCTTGGCAGGGGGTTGAGTCAGCCCCAGCATTTT
>.|TRBV7-2|.|TRBJ2-5
CASSFTAIRRETQYF
TGTGCCAGCAGCTTTACGGCTATAAGGCGGGAGACCCAGTACTTC
>TRBD2|TRBV6-1|.|TRBJ2-1
CASTKTVAGDSYNEQFF
TGTGCCAGCACCAAAACCGTAGCGGGGGACTCCTACAATGAGCAGTTCTTC
>TRBD2|TRBV4-1|.|TRBJ2-1
CASSQMDYRGDNEQFF
TGCGCCAGCAGCCAAATGGACTACCGGGGGGACAATGAGCAGTTCTTC
>TRBD1|TRBV4-2|.|TRBJ1-1
CASSLAAGGLNTEAFF
TGTGCCAGCAGCCTAGCGGCAGGGGGACTGAACACTGAAGCTTTCTTT
>.|TRBV7-9|.|TRBJ1-1
CASSGPGQIPEAFF
TGTGCCAGCAGCGGACCCGGACAGATCCCTGAAGCTTTCTTT
>TRBD1|TRBV9|.|TRBJ2-5
CASSGPGQQETQYF
TGTGCCAGCAGCGGACCGGGACAGCAAGAGACCCAGTACTTC
>.|TRBV20-1|few|TRBJ1-5
CSASYGPNQPQHF
TGCAGTGCTAGTTACGGTCCCAATCAGCCCCAGCATTTT
>.|TRBV6-5|.|TRBJ2-5
CASVDPQETQYF
TGTGCCAGCGTCGACCCACAAGAGACCCAGTACTTC
>.|TRBV5-1|many|TRBJ1-4
CASRTQAGPNEKLFF
TGCGCCAGCAGAACCCAGGCTGGTCCTAATGAAAAACTGTTTTTT
>.|TRBV12-5|.|TRBJ1-1
CASGFSGSYSRRDTEAFF
TGTGCTAGTGGTTTTTCTGGATCCTACTCACGGAGGGACACTGAAGCTTTCTTT
>TRBD1|TRBV10-3|few|TRBJ2-7
CAVNPGTGDLEQYF
TGTGCCGTAAACCCCGGGACAGGGGATCTCGAGCAGTACTTC
>.|TRBV4-1|few|TRBJ1-1
CASSHDRLSVGSTEAFF
TGCGCCAGCAGCCACGACAGGTTGTCTGTGGGGAGCACTGAAGCTTTCTTT
>TRBD2|TRBV6-1|few|TRBJ2-5
CASSDQELAAYQETQYF
TGTGCCAGCAGTGATCAAGAACTAGCGGCGTACCAAGAGACCCAGTACTTC
>.|TRBV9|.|TRBJ1-5
CASSVGVGIQPQHF
TGTGCCAGCAGCGTAGGGGTGGGGATTCAGCCCCAGCATTTT
>.|TRBV3-1|.|TRBJ2-7
CASSQYPSEQYF
TGTGCCAGCAGCCAGTACCCCAGCGAGCAGTACTTC
>TRBD1|TRBV10-3|few|TRBJ1-1
CAISLQGGTEAFF
TGTGCCATCAGTCTACAGGGGGGTACTGAAGCTTTCTTT
>TRBD2|TRBV20-1|few|TRBJ2-3
CSARDASGASSTDTQYF
TGCAGTGCTAGAGATGCTAGCGGGGCCTCTAGCACAGATACGCAGTATTTT
>.|TRBV10-3|few|TRBJ2-1
CAISESRAWEFF
TGTGCCATCAGTGAGTCTCGGGCATGGGAGTTCTTC
>.|TRBV15|.|TRBJ1-4
CATRTSGNEKLFF
TGTGCCACCCGTACAAGCGGCAATGAAAAACTGTTTTTT
>TRBD2|TRBV20-1|.|TRBJ2-1
CSAREFLAGAPSSYNEQFF
TGCAGTGCTAGAGAGTTCCTAGCGGGGGCCCCCAGCTCCTACAATGAGCAGTTCTTC
>TRBD2|TRBV15|few|TRBJ2-3
CATSKRTSGATDTQYF
TGTGCCACCAGCAAAAGGACTAGCGGAGCCACAGATACGCAGTATTTT
>.|TRBV5-1|few|TRBJ2-5
CASSLGQIGEQYF
TGCGCCAGCAGCTTGGGACAAATTGGGGAGCAGTACTTC
>.|TRBV10-2|few|TRBJ2-5
CASRTLDSQETQYF
TGCGCCAGCAGGACCCTGGACTCGCAAGAGACCCAGTACTTC
>TRBD1|TRBV5-1|.|TRBJ2-7
CASSKRTGWLYEQYF
TGCGCCAGCAGCAAACGGACAGGGTGGCTCTACGAGCAGTACTTC
>.|TRBV11-2|few|TRBJ2-7
CASSPIAEGQLSYEQYF
TGTGCCAGCAGCCCCATAGCGGAGGGACAGCTGTCCTACGAGCAGTACTTC
>.|TRBV7-8|.|TRBJ1-1
CASSPTAGMNTEAFF
TGTGCCAGCAGCCCCACCGCAGGCATGAACACTGAAGCTTTCTTT
>.|TRBV2|.|TRBJ1-1
CASTADRMDTEAFF
TGTGCCAGCACCGCCGACAGAATGGACACTGAAGCTTTCTTT